This TCR beta chain comes out of a study of T cells in Graves' hyperthyroidism and ophthalmopathy. Points from the study as a whole: Blood shared most expanded thyroid clonotypes above 0.001.

Amplification of TCR beta CDR3 regions used RNA as the template. In the first-round RT-PCR of the TCR CDR3, the HTBI primer set was used. TCRdb re-called the multiplex PCR reads through MiXCR, storing one row per CDR3 protein. The sample gives fewer than 300,000 distinct CDR3 sequences, less than 30% of which show up once; about a quarter is in the top ten. Used for diagnoses were clinical symptoms, serum thyroxine and TRAb, thyroid ultrasound and orbital computed tomography. This clonotype was found many times. No antigen is known for it. After removal of 3 bases from V and 1 base from J, the junction contained 4 bases not matched to a gene. Germline-derived CDR1 and CDR2 are DFQATT and SNEGSKA (reference sequence). The length of the CDR3 is 14 residues.

This clonotype was sampled from a man aged 35 to 55 with Graves' hyperthyroidism that later progressed to Graves' ophthalmopathy. The sequenced sample was blood. The J gene is TRBJ1-1, the V gene TRBV20-1; 8 bases are shared with TRBD1. The CDR3 loop is CSARGQVPNTEAFF. The CDR3 region has the DNA TGCAGTGCTAGGGGACAGGTCCCGAACACTGAAGCTTTCTTT.